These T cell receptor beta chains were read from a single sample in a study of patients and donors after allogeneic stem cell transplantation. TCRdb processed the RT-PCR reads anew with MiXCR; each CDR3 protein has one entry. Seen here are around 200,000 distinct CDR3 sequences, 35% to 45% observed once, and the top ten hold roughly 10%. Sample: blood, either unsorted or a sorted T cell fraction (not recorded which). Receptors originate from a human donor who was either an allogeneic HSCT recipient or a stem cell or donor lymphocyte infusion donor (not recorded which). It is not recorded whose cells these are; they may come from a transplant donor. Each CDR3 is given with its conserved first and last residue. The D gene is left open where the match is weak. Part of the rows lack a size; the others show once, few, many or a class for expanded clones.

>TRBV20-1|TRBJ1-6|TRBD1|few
TGCAGTGCTTTACCGGGACAGCAGACCTATAATTCACCCCTCCACTTT
CSALPGQQTYNSPLHF
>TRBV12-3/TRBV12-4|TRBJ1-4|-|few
TGTGCCAGCAGTCTTAGTGCAACTAATGAAAAACTGTTTTTT
CASSLSATNEKLFF
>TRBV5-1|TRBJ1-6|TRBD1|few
TGCGCCAGCAGCTTGGCACCCGGACAGGAAATCTATTCACCCCTCCACTTT
CASSLAPGQEIYSPLHF
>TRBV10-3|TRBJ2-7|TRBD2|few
TGTGCCATCACTAAAACTAGCGGGGGGTCCTACGAGCAGTACTTC
CAITKTSGGSYEQYF
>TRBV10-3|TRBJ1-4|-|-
TGTGCCATCAGTCAATCTTCTTTACACCGGGGTGCAACTAATGAAAAACTGTTTTTT
CAISQSSLHRGATNEKLFF
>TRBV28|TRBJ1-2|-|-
TGTGCCAGCAGTTTATGGGGCAGAGTGTTTGGCTACACCTTC
CASSLWGRVFGYTF
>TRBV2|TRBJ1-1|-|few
TGTGCCAGCAGTGTGCACCGGGAGCACACTGAAGCTTTCTTT
CASSVHREHTEAFF
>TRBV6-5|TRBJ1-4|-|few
TGTGCCAGCAGTTACAACGCTGCAACTAATGAAAAACTGTTTTTT
CASSYNAATNEKLFF
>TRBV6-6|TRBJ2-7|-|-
TGTGCCAGCAGAGAGACCGCCGACAAGATTAGTTTC
CASRETADKISF
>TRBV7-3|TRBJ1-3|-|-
TGTGCCAGCAGCTCAGGATTATCTGGAAACACCATATATTTT
CASSSGLSGNTIYF
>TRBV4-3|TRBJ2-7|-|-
TGCGCCAGCAGCCAAGACCGGGGGAGCTCCTACGAGCAGTACTTC
CASSQDRGSSYEQYF
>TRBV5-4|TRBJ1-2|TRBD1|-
TGTGCCAGCAGCCCCCGGACAGGGGGCAACTATGGCTACACCTTC
CASSPRTGGNYGYTF
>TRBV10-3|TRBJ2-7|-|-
TGTGCCATCAGTGGCGGGGTCTCCTACGAGCAGTACTTC
CAISGGVSYEQYF
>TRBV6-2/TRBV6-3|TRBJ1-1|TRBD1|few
TGTGCCAGCGGGGGACAGGGGAACACTGAAGCTTTCTTT
CASGGQGNTEAFF
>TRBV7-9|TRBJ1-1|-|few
TGTGCCAGCAGCCCGCAGGCGAACACTGAAGCTTTCTTT
CASSPQANTEAFF
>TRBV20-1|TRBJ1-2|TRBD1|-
TGCAGTGCGGAGTGGGACAGGGATGGCTACACCTTC
CSAEWDRDGYTF
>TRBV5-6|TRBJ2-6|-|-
TGTGCCAGCAGCTGGGGGCCCAAGGGAGGGGCCAACGTCCTGACTTTC
CASSWGPKGGANVLTF
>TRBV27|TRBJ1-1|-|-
TGTGCCAGCAGTCCACGACAGGTTCCGGACACTGAAGCTTTCTTT
CASSPRQVPDTEAFF
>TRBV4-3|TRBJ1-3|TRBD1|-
TGCGCCAGCAGCCAAGATCCAGGGGGCTCTGGAAACACCATATATTTT
CASSQDPGGSGNTIYF
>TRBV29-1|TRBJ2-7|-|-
TGCAGCGTTGAAGATCGGTTATACGAGCAGTACTTC
CSVEDRLYEQYF
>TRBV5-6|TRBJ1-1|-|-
TGTGCCAGCAGCCCAACAGCGATGAACACTGAAGCTTTCTTT
CASSPTAMNTEAFF
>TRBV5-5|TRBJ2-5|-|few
TGTGCCAGCAGCATCGGGACGGGGCGGAAAGAGACCCAGTACTTC
CASSIGTGRKETQYF
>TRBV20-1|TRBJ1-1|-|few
TGCAGTGCTGCACGAATGGGCAGGGCTAGTGAAGCTTTCTTT
CSAARMGRASEAFF
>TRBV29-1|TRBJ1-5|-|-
TGCAGCGTTGGGACCACTAATAGCAATCAGCCCCAGCATTTT
CSVGTTNSNQPQHF